This entry lists 30 T cell receptor beta chains sequenced from one sample in a study of regulatory T cells. The primer mix had 52 TRBV and 13 TRBJ primers. The method was immunoSEQ multiplex PCR; TCRdb's version includes in-frame clones alone and lacks a portion of them. This table holds around 16,000 clones, around 83% found once. Antigens of these TCRs are unknown. Regarding the study as a whole: Hydrophobic residues at CDR3 positions 6 and 7 were enriched in conventional CD4+ T cells of CD3G-deficient patients.

The sequenced material came from conventional CD4+ T cells sorted from blood. The receptor set was obtained from a person in their twenties or thirties with CD3G deficiency.

This clone was seen a few times. The CDR3 region is CASSLDRGIGEQYF. In nucleotides, the CDR3 is TGCGCCAGCAGCCTGGACAGGGGAATAGGGGAGCAGTACTTC. This chain uses TRBV4-1 with TRBJ2-7; 9 nucleotides match TRBD1. Germline CDR1 reads MGHRA; CDR2 reads YSYEKL. J lost 7 bases, V lost 4 bases, and 8 bases had no gene match. The CDR3 covers 14 residues.

The chain combines TRBV10-2 with TRBJ2-2; TRBD2 agrees at 7 bases. The CDR3 has 17 amino acids. V dropped 0 bases and J dropped 0; count of bases not matched to a gene: 4. The germline gives CDR1 WSHSY, CDR2 SAAADI. The CDR3 DNA reads TGCGCCAGCAGTGAGTCTAAAGCGGGGACGAACACCGGGGAGCTGTTTTTT. Its protein is CASSESKAGTNTGELFF.

The rearrangement uses TRBV7-9 and TRBJ2-1, with D possibly being TRBD1 or TRBD2 (5 bases each). CDR3 length equals 15 residues. Deletions cut 8 bases from V and 8 bases from J, with 22 bases between. Germline CDR1 reads SEHNR; CDR2 reads FQNEAQ (reference sequence). In nucleotides, the CDR3 is TGTGCCAGCCTACGGTGGGGTGGGGACCGCCATGAGCAGTTCTTC. It translates to CASLRWGGDRHEQFF.

The CDR3 protein is CASSWNKDTVQHF. The CDR3, as DNA: TGTGCCAGCAGTTGGAATAAGGACACCGTTCAGCATTTT. V is TRBV27 and J is TRBJ1-5; TRBD1 is a possible D gene (5 bases). Trimming shortened V by 4 bases and J by 13 bases, and 17 bases separated the two germline ends. Germline V gives CDR1 MNHEY, CDR2 SMNVEV (reference sequence). The CDR3 is made up of 13 amino acids.

By share, this clone counts as medium-sized. This sequence joins TRBV20-1 and TRBJ1-1; D gene uncertain. The germline CDR1 and CDR2 sequences are DFQATT and SNEGSKA (reference sequence). Trimming removed 3 bases from V and 7 bases from J, with 9 bases in between. The CDR3 consists of 11 residues. The CDR3 DNA follows: TGCAGTGCTAGTAGTTCTCGTGAAGCTTTCTTT. It yields the protein CSASSSREAFF.

The chain has TRBV5-1 and TRBJ2-5, with 11 bases matching TRBD1. The germline V gene has CDR1 SGHRS and CDR2 YFSETQ. This CDR3 is 15 amino acids long. The trim removed 3 bases at V and 4 bases at J, leaving 5 bases unmatched. CDR3 nucleotides: TGCGCCAGCAGCTGGGGGACAGGGGGAAGAGAGACCCAGTACTTC. Translated, it gives CASSWGTGGRETQYF. Together with reference TRBV5-1 and TRBJ2-5, the CDR3 gives the full variable domain: KAGVTQTPRYLIKTRGQQVTLSCSPISGHRSVSWYQQTPGQGLQFLFEYFSETQRNKGNFPGRFSGRQFSNSRSEMNVSTLELGDSALYLCASSWGTGGRETQYFGPGTRLLVL.

The chain employs TRBV30 and TRBJ2-6; TRBD1 or TRBD2 may be the D gene (5 bases each). V lost 2 bases and J 5 bases, leaving 16 bases between the germline ends. Per germline, CDR1 GTSNPN and CDR2 SVGIG (reference sequence). The CDR3 loop spans 16 amino acids. The CDR3 spells CAWSSKGPPRANVLTF. The CDR3 DNA is TGTGCCTGGAGTTCGAAGGGACCGCCGAGGGCCAACGTCCTGACTTTC.

CDR3 in DNA: TGTGCCACCGCGGACAGGGCCCCGGGCGAGCAGTACTTC. It translates to CATADRAPGEQYF. The chain joins TRBV10-3 to TRBJ2-7, with TRBD1 matching over 8 bases. The CDR3 runs 13 residues. V dropped 10 bases and J dropped 6; count of bases not matched to a gene: 11. CDR1 ENHRY and CDR2 SYGVKD come from the germline V gene.

This clone appeared a few times. CDR3 DNA sequence: TGTGCCAGTAGTATAGCCTTTAGCTCTGGGGCCAACGTCCTGACTTTC. It specifies CASSIAFSSGANVLTF. The rearrangement links TRBV19 to TRBJ2-6, with unresolved D. Germline V gene sequence: CDR1 LNHDA, CDR2 SQIVND (reference sequence). The CDR3 length is 16 residues. The V end was cut by 1 base, the J end by 0 bases, with 7 bases between.

This chain connects TRBV7-6 to TRBJ1-1, with D unresolved. Trimming removed 4 bases from V and 1 base from J, with 7 bases in between. CDR1 SGHVS and CDR2 FNYEAQ come from the germline V gene. The CDR3 sequence is 13 residues long. The CDR3: CASSSAPNTEAFF. CDR3 coding DNA: TGTGCCAGCAGCTCCGCGCCGAACACTGAAGCTTTCTTT.

This chain joins TRBV21-1 and TRBJ2-7; the table gives TRBD2 as D, unverified against the DNA. TRBV21-1 is classified as a pseudogene. The CDR3 extends over 18 amino acids. In DNA, the CDR3 is TGTGCCAGCAGCGCACTTGGATTAGGGACTAGCGGGATCTACGAGCAGTACTTC. Translating it yields CASSALGLGTSGIYEQYF.

The V gene is TRBV19, the J gene TRBJ2-2; 8 bases fit TRBD1. Per the germline V gene, CDR1 is LNHDA and CDR2 is SQIVND (reference sequence). CDR3 length: 15 amino acids. V trimming: 5 bases; J trimming: 3 bases; junction bases outside the gene matches: 5. The CDR3 region is CASSRTGRHTGELFF. The DNA for the CDR3 is TGTGCCAGTAGTCGGACAGGGCGGCACACCGGGGAGCTGTTTTTT.

This chain links TRBV11-2 with TRBJ2-7; 8 nucleotides line up with TRBD1. V lost 2 bases and J lost 7; bases outside the gene matches: 7. The CDR3 has 14 residues. The germline gives CDR1 SGHAT, CDR2 FQNNGV. CDR3 coding DNA: TGTGCCAGCAGCTTAATAGATTGGACAGGGGAGCAGTACTTC. Translating gives CASSLIDWTGEQYF.

The V call is TRBV6-5, the J call TRBJ2-6; 7 nucleotides line up with TRBD1. Germline CDR1 and CDR2: MNHEY and SVGAGI. CDR3 length: 15 amino acids. The V gene end was trimmed by 9 bases and the J gene end by 2 bases; junction bases not matched to a gene: 7. CDR3 region: CASHPGGTGANVLTF. Written as DNA, the CDR3 is TGTGCCAGTCATCCAGGGGGAACTGGGGCCAACGTCCTGACTTTC.

The chain links TRBV6-1 to TRBJ2-7; D remains unclear. This CDR3 has 14 residues. Germline CDR1 and CDR2: MNHNS and SASEGT. The germline V and J ends were trimmed by 0 bases and 0 bases, with 6 bases remaining between them. The CDR3 protein is CASSEATISYEQYF. CDR3 sequence (DNA): TGTGCCAGCAGTGAAGCAACAATCTCCTACGAGCAGTACTTC.

The chain employs TRBV28 and TRBJ2-7, with D perhaps TRBD1 (6 bases). The germline CDR1 and CDR2 sequences are MDHEN and SYDVKM. The CDR3 is made up of 16 amino acids. V was pared by 5 bases and J by 2 bases, with 19 bases between. As DNA, the CDR3 is TGTGCCAGCAGTCGCCACAGGGTAGCGTTCCCCTACGAGCAGTACTTC. This gives the protein CASSRHRVAFPYEQYF.

The chain links TRBV28 to TRBJ2-7; tentative D call: TRBD1 (6 bases). V gave up 8 bases and J gave up 0 bases, with 11 bases separating them. The CDR3 runs to 13 residues. Germline V gene data show CDR1 as MDHEN and CDR2 as SYDVKM. CDR3 nucleotides: TGTGCCAGCGCGACAGGAAGCTCCTACGAGCAGTACTTC. The encoded protein is CASATGSSYEQYF. Using reference TRBV28 and TRBJ2-7 for the parts outside the CDR3, the full variable domain is DVKVTQSSRYLVKRTGEKVFLECVQDMDHENMFWYRQDPGLGLRLIYFSYDVKMKEKGDIPEGYSVSREKKERFSLILESASTNQTSMYLCASATGSSYEQYFGPGTRLTVT.

The chain employs TRBV5-1 and TRBJ2-6; D remains ambiguous. Germline loops: CDR1 SGHRS, CDR2 YFSETQ. The V end lost 4 bases, the J end lost 2 bases, and 7 bases lay between the germline ends. There are 14 residues in the CDR3. CDR3 region: CASSLGPGANVLTF. The DNA of the CDR3 is TGCGCCAGCAGCCTAGGCCCTGGGGCCAACGTCCTGACTTTC.

V usage is TRBV6-5 and J usage is TRBJ2-1; 9 positions match TRBD2. The CDR3 length is 16 residues. Germline CDR1 is MNHEY and CDR2 is SVGAGI. V dropped 2 bases and J dropped 5; count of bases not matched to a gene: 7. The CDR3 spells CASSYGGLARDNEQFF. The DNA for the CDR3 is TGTGCCAGCAGTTACGGAGGACTAGCGAGGGACAATGAGCAGTTCTTC.

The chain carries TRBV6-5 and TRBJ1-1; D is perhaps TRBD1 (6 bases). V was cut by 6 bases and J by 5 bases, with 16 bases left in between. This CDR3 comprises 14 residues. Germline V lookup: CDR1 MNHEY, CDR2 SVGAGI. Here the CDR3 reads CASSRLTTGTEAFF. CDR3 bases: TGTGCCAGCAGCCGCCTTACAACAGGGACTGAAGCTTTCTTT.

The rearrangement uses TRBV7-8 and TRBJ2-1; D remains ambiguous. The length of the CDR3 is 17 residues. V was cut by 1 base and J by 0 bases, with 13 bases left in between. Per the germline V gene, CDR1 is SGHVS and CDR2 is FQNEAQ. The DNA for the CDR3 is TGTGCCAGCAGCTTAGTATTAGCCCCTAGCTCCTACAATGAGCAGTTCTTC. Translating it yields CASSLVLAPSSYNEQFF.

The V and J genes are TRBV7-8 and TRBJ2-1, with 7 bases identical to TRBD2. Per the germline V gene, CDR1 is SGHVS and CDR2 is FQNEAQ. V was pared by 4 bases and J by 10 bases, with 4 bases of the junction left unmatched. The CDR3 spans 12 residues. DNA of the CDR3: TGTGCCAGCAGCTACCGACTAGCCGAGCAGTTCTTC. This codes for CASSYRLAEQFF.

This clone rates as medium-sized. The J gene is TRBJ2-7, the V gene TRBV28; maybe TRBD2 (5 bases). Germline CDR1 reads MDHEN; CDR2 reads SYDVKM. CDR3 size: 12 residues. Deletions cut 4 bases from V and 2 bases from J, with 6 bases between. The CDR3: CASSSRAYEQYF. The DNA of the CDR3 is TGTGCCAGCAGTTCGCGGGCCTACGAGCAGTACTTC.

J is TRBJ2-7 and V is TRBV6-5; D is unresolved. This CDR3 region has 11 residues. Deletions cut 5 bases from V and 5 bases from J, with 7 bases between. The germline V gene has CDR1 MNHEY and CDR2 SVGAGI. The CDR3 protein is CASSLGDEQYF. The DNA for the CDR3 is TGTGCCAGCAGTCTGGGTGACGAGCAGTACTTC.

In its sample, this clone was seen a few times. The rearrangement joins TRBV19 to TRBJ2-3, with TRBD1 matching over 8 bases. Germline V lookup: CDR1 LNHDA, CDR2 SQIVND (reference sequence). The trim removed 5 bases at V and 6 bases at J, leaving 7 bases unmatched. The CDR3 is 14 amino acids. The CDR3 coding sequence is TGTGCCAGTAGTGACAGGGGAAGAGGTGATACGCAGTATTTT. Its translation is CASSDRGRGDTQYF.

The CDR3 reads CASRSRANTEAFF. DNA of the CDR3: TGTGCCAGCCGCTCGCGGGCGAACACTGAAGCTTTCTTT. The gene calls are TRBV27 and TRBJ1-1; D remains unclear. V was clipped by 8 bases and J by 1 base, with 11 bases between them. Germline assignment: CDR1 MNHEY and CDR2 SMNVEV (reference sequence). This CDR3 is built from 13 residues.

V gene TRBV28 combines with J gene TRBJ1-6; 7 bases align to TRBD1. The CDR3 runs to 15 residues. Germline CDR1 MDHEN, CDR2 SYDVKM. V was clipped by 4 bases and J by 7 bases; unmatched bases: 7. For the CDR3, the DNA is TGTGCCAGCAGTTCCCCCCAGACAGGGAATTCACCCCTCCACTTT. As protein: CASSSPQTGNSPLHF. Using reference TRBV28 and TRBJ1-6 for the parts outside the CDR3, the full variable domain is DVKVTQSSRYLVKRTGEKVFLECVQDMDHENMFWYRQDPGLGLRLIYFSYDVKMKEKGDIPEGYSVSREKKERFSLILESASTNQTSMYLCASSSPQTGNSPLHFGNGTRLTVT.

The V call is TRBV10-3, the J call TRBJ2-2, with a weak D call TRBD2 (6 bases). Germline V gene sequence: CDR1 ENHRY, CDR2 SYGVKD. CDR3 length equals 14 residues. Trimming cost V 11 bases and J 1 base, with 14 bases left between them. CDR3 nucleotide sequence: TGTGCCTCCAGCGGGCGGGAGAACACCGGGGAGCTGTTTTTT. Protein product: CASSGRENTGELFF.

The chain has TRBV28 and TRBJ2-7; no clear D. The CDR3 is 17 residues long. Germline CDR1 is MDHEN and CDR2 is SYDVKM. Trimming left V 4 bases short and J 0 bases short, with 19 bases between. CDR3 protein: CASSSLAPGRSSYEQYF. CDR3 nucleotide sequence: TGTGCCAGCAGTTCACTTGCCCCGGGCAGGTCCTCCTACGAGCAGTACTTC. The whole variable domain, remainder taken from reference TRBV28 and TRBJ2-7, is DVKVTQSSRYLVKRTGEKVFLECVQDMDHENMFWYRQDPGLGLRLIYFSYDVKMKEKGDIPEGYSVSREKKERFSLILESASTNQTSMYLCASSSLAPGRSSYEQYFGPGTRLTVT.

The rearrangement joins TRBV6-7 to TRBJ2-7, with D perhaps TRBD2 (6 bases). TRBV6-7 is an ORF, with its function uncertain. Trimming stripped 5 bases from V and 4 bases from J, with 15 bases between. The CDR3 runs to 14 residues. The CDR3 coding sequence is TGTGCCAGCAGTGAACGAGGGACTCTATACGAGCAGTACTTC. Encoded protein: CASSERGTLYEQYF.